The 17 T cell receptor beta chains listed next were all sequenced from one sample in a study of blood T cell repertoires in COVID-19. The data were produced by immunoSEQ multiplex PCR, yet TCRdb's version contains in-frame clones alone and is incomplete. The table includes a few hundred thousand clones, about 90% detected once. Source material: peripheral blood. Receptors originate from a woman aged 60 to 75 with COVID-19, enrolled during active disease.

The V call is TRBV9, the J call TRBJ2-2; D is unresolved. This CDR3 contains 14 residues. Trimming took off 4 bases at V and 1 base at J, with 8 bases between the two ends. The germline V gene encodes CDR1 SGDLS and CDR2 YYNGEE. The CDR3 nucleotides are TGTGCCAGCAGCCCCCACATGAACACCGGGGAGCTGTTTTTT. Its protein is CASSPHMNTGELFF.

The gene calls are TRBV18 and TRBJ1-3; TRBD1 is a possible D gene (6 bases). The CDR3 is made up of 16 amino acids. V lost 6 bases and J 2 bases, leaving 17 bases between the germline ends. The germline V gene encodes CDR1 KGHSH and CDR2 LQKENI. The CDR3 DNA sequence: TGTGCCAGCTCTCGGCAGCTACAGGGTGCTGGAAACACCATATATTTT. Protein product: CASSRQLQGAGNTIYF.

The J gene is TRBJ2-5, the V gene TRBV18, with D perhaps TRBD2 (5 bases). Trimming stripped 3 bases from V and 0 bases from J, with 11 bases between. CDR1 KGHSH and CDR2 LQKENI come from the germline V gene. The CDR3 consists of 15 residues. The CDR3 is CASSPGRGYQETQYF. CDR3 bases: TGTGCCAGCTCACCTGGGCGAGGGTACCAAGAGACCCAGTACTTC.

The V and J genes are TRBV3-1 (or the pseudogene TRBV3-2) and TRBJ2-7, with D perhaps matching TRBD1 (6 bases). V dropped 4 bases and J dropped 4 bases, with 11 bases sitting between them. This CDR3 is 13 amino acids long. Per the germline V gene, CDR1 is LGHDT and CDR2 is YNNKEL (reference sequence). Written as DNA, the CDR3 is TGTGCCAGCAGCCGCTTACAGGGTTACGAGCAGTACTTC. This codes for CASSRLQGYEQYF.

This rearrangement joins TRBV19 to TRBJ1-2; D ambiguous. CDR3 length: 14 amino acids. Germline CDR1 LNHDA, CDR2 SQIVND (reference sequence). With 6 bases removed from V and 2 bases from J, the gap between germline ends came to 13 bases. The CDR3, as DNA: TGTGCCAGTAGCCGGGTCCGTGGAAACTATGGCTACACCTTC. It is translated as CASSRVRGNYGYTF.

This chain links TRBV19 with TRBJ2-1, with D maybe TRBD1 (6 bases). The CDR3 has 13 residues. Trimming left V 6 bases short and J 10 bases short, with 16 bases between. CDR1 LNHDA and CDR2 SQIVND come from the germline V gene (reference sequence). The CDR3, as DNA: TGTGCCAGTAGCCCACAGGGTCTCGGCGAGCAGTTCTTC. Translating gives CASSPQGLGEQFF.

The chain employs TRBV10-3 and TRBJ2-3, with TRBD1 identical over 9 bases. This CDR3 has 15 residues. In germline, CDR1 is ENHRY, CDR2 SYGVKD. Trimming cost V 4 bases and J 3 bases; bases outside gene matches: 5. CDR3 sequence: CAISGKQGATDTQYF. DNA for the CDR3: TGTGCCATCAGTGGAAAACAGGGGGCAACAGATACGCAGTATTTT.

V gene TRBV5-6 combines with J gene TRBJ1-4; D is undetermined. The CDR3 has 16 residues. The V gene's germline CDR1 is SGHDT and CDR2 YYEEEE. V gave up 4 bases and J gave up 4 bases, with 17 bases separating them. CDR3 residues: CASSVTLGSVNEKLFF. CDR3 DNA sequence: TGTGCCAGCAGCGTCACCTTGGGCTCGGTTAATGAAAAACTGTTTTTT.

The CDR3 DNA is TGTGCCAGCAGCGACGGACAGGGCTACCAGCCCCAGCATTTT. Protein product: CASSDGQGYQPQHF. This chain joins TRBV5-8 and TRBJ1-5, with 8 positions matching TRBD1. V lost 4 bases and J lost 7; bases outside the gene matches: 7. CDR3 size: 14 residues. The germline gives CDR1 SGHTS, CDR2 YDEGEE.

The chain carries TRBV4-2 and TRBJ1-2; D gene unclear. This CDR3 spans 15 amino acids. V was clipped by 2 bases and J by 6 bases, with 16 bases between them. Germline V gene lookup returns CDR1 LGHNA and CDR2 YNFKEQ. As DNA, the CDR3 is TGTGCCAGCAGCCAACCGGCGAGGGCGCGGGATGGCTACACCTTC. It encodes CASSQPARARDGYTF.

The chain recombines TRBV9 with TRBJ1-1; TRBD1 agrees at 11 bases. CDR1 and CDR2 from the germline V gene are SGDLS and YYNGEE. There are 16 residues in the CDR3. J was trimmed by 3 bases and V by 0 bases; bases with no gene match: 4. CDR3 nucleotides: TGTGCCAGCAGCGTAGAGGACAGGGGGCCCCACACTGAAGCTTTCTTT. This encodes CASSVEDRGPHTEAFF. Full variable domain (missing parts from reference TRBV9 and TRBJ1-1): DSGVTQTPKHLITATGQRVTLRCSPRSGDLSVYWYQQSLDQGLQFLIQYYNGEERAKGNILERFSAQQFPDLHSELNLSSLELGDSALYFCASSVEDRGPHTEAFFGQGTRLTVV.

The chain links TRBV5-1 to TRBJ1-1, with D tentatively TRBD1 (6 bases). V was shortened by 3 bases and J by 3 bases, with 12 bases between the two germline ends. The CDR3 extends over 14 amino acids. The germline V gene encodes CDR1 SGHRS and CDR2 YFSETQ. The chain's CDR3 is CASSWGGRDTEAFF. The CDR3 DNA follows: TGCGCCAGCAGCTGGGGGGGCCGGGACACTGAAGCTTTCTTT.

In this sample, this clone turned up once. The chain carries TRBV6-2 or TRBV6-3 and TRBJ2-6, with 10 nucleotides matching TRBD1. Germline CDR1 and CDR2: MNHEY and SVGEGT. Losses at the gene ends were 6 bases for V and 3 bases for J; bases not matched to a gene: 11. The CDR3 contains 18 residues. The CDR3 DNA follows: TGTGCCAGCAGCCCTCACCCGGGACAGGGGAATGGGGCCAACGTCCTGACTTTC. Encoded protein: CASSPHPGQGNGANVLTF.

The chain couples TRBV18 to TRBJ1-2, with TRBD1 identical over 9 bases. The trim removed 2 bases at V and 0 bases at J, leaving 4 bases unmatched. This CDR3 is 16 amino acids long. Germline CDR1 is KGHSH and CDR2 is LQKENI. In DNA form, the CDR3 reads TGTGCCAGCTCACCAGGGACAGGGATTACTAACTATGGCTACACCTTC. Its translation is CASSPGTGITNYGYTF.

This clone has just a few counts. The chain links TRBV18 to TRBJ1-6, with 9 bases aligning to TRBD1. The length of the CDR3 is 15 residues. Germline CDR1 is KGHSH and CDR2 is LQKENI. Trimming removed 3 bases from V and 7 bases from J; junction bases left unmatched: 4. The CDR3 region is CASSPGQGPNSPLHF. CDR3 nucleotides: TGTGCCAGCTCACCCGGACAGGGGCCCAATTCACCCCTCCACTTT.

The rearrangement uses TRBV9 and TRBJ2-2; TRBD1 agrees at 7 bases. The ends lost 4 bases at V and 6 bases at J; junction bases unmatched: 12. The CDR3 consists of 16 residues. Germline assignment: CDR1 SGDLS and CDR2 YYNGEE. The CDR3, as DNA: TGTGCCAGCAGCCTAGACAGGGAGAGGTCGGCCGGGGAGCTGTTTTTT. It yields the protein CASSLDRERSAGELFF.

This clone was found once. The chain is built from TRBV19 and TRBJ1-4; TRBD1 is a possible D gene (6 bases). CDR3 length: 15 residues. With 4 bases removed from V and 4 bases from J, the gap between germline ends came to 13 bases. Germline V gives CDR1 LNHDA, CDR2 SQIVND (reference sequence). The CDR3 coding sequence is TGTGCCAGTAGTACCCAGGGGCCATTTAATGAAAAACTGTTTTTT. Its protein is CASSTQGPFNEKLFF.